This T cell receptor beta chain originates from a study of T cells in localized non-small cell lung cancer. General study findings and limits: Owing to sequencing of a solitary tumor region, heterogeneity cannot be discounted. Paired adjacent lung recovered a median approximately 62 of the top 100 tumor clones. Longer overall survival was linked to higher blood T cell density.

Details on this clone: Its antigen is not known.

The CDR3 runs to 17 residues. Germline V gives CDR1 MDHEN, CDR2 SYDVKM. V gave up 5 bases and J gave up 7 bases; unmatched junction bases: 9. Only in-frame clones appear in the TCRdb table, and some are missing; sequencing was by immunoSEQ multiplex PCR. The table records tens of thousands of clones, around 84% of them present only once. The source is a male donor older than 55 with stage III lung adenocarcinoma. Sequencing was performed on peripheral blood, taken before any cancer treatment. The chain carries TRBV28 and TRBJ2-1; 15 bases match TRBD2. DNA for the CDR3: TGTGCCAGCAGTCCCAACCAAGGGACTAGCGGGGGGAATGAGCAGTTCTTC. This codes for CASSPNQGTSGGNEQFF.